The 22 T cell receptor beta chains below all came from one sample that was sequenced in a study of early T cells in non-severe SARS-CoV-2 infection. One entry per CDR3 protein results from TCRdb running MiXCR on the 5' RACE reads. Of more than 75,000 distinct CDR3 sequences in the sample, about 15% are singletons; the top ten hold roughly 6%. The sequenced sample consisted of whole blood. The receptors stem from an adult who was a healthcare worker with PCR-confirmed SARS-CoV-2 infection or an uninfected control (not recorded which).

Many counts were recorded for this clonotype. J is TRBJ2-1 and V is TRBV5-6; 8 nucleotides match TRBD2. The length of the CDR3 is 13 residues. Germline loops: CDR1 SGHDT, CDR2 YYEEEE. V gave up 4 bases and J gave up 9 bases; unmatched junction bases: 6. CDR3 protein: CASSKAGVGEQFF. CDR3 sequence (DNA): TGTGCCAGCAGCAAAGCGGGGGTCGGTGAGCAGTTCTTC.

V and J are TRBV28 and TRBJ1-1, with unresolved D. This CDR3 region has 10 residues. The V end lost 10 bases, the J end lost 4 bases, and 7 bases lay between the germline ends. From germline, CDR1 is MDHEN and CDR2 SYDVKM. CDR3 region: CATRRTEAFF. For the CDR3, the DNA is TGTGCCACCCGCCGCACTGAAGCTTTCTTT.

There are a few counts of this clonotype. The rearrangement uses TRBV24-1 and TRBJ1-1, with a possible D match to TRBD1 (6 bases). V was clipped by 8 bases and J by 1 base, with 10 bases between them. Germline V gene sequence: CDR1 KGHDR, CDR2 SFDVKD. The length of the CDR3 is 13 residues. CDR3 region: CATKDSPNTEAFF. The CDR3 coding sequence is TGTGCCACCAAGGACAGCCCGAACACTGAAGCTTTCTTT.

Ten or more counts support this clonotype. This chain connects TRBV18 to TRBJ2-1, with D uncertain. V was shortened by 1 base and J by 2 bases, with 9 bases between the two germline ends. The CDR3 loop spans 15 amino acids. Germline assignment: CDR1 KGHSH and CDR2 LQKENI. The CDR3 protein is CASSPLRQTYNEQFF. The CDR3 region has the DNA TGTGCCAGCTCACCACTCCGCCAAACCTACAATGAGCAGTTCTTC.

V and J are TRBV20-1 and TRBJ2-2; D remains ambiguous. CDR1 is DFQATT and CDR2 is SNEGSKA in the germline V gene (reference sequence). The CDR3 runs 10 residues. Trimming removed 0 bases at V and 8 bases at J, with 1 base between. The CDR3 nucleotides read TGCAGTGCTAGAGATGGGGAGCTGTTTTTT. This gives the protein CSARDGELFF.

Written as DNA, the CDR3 is TGTGCCATCACCGACAGGTCCCCTGCAGGTTCACCCCTCCACTTT. This codes for CAITDRSPAGSPLHF. J is TRBJ1-6 and V is TRBV10-3; D is perhaps TRBD1 (6 bases). The germline V gene encodes CDR1 ENHRY and CDR2 SYGVKD. This CDR3 region has 15 residues. The V end lost 7 bases, the J end lost 9 bases, and 19 bases lay between the germline ends.

This clonotype has a handful of counts. The V call is TRBV6-5, the J call TRBJ2-6, with TRBD2 matching over 7 bases. Per germline, CDR1 MNHEY and CDR2 SVGAGI. V lost 10 bases, J lost 2 bases, and 8 bases stayed unmatched. This CDR3 is 15 amino acids long. The CDR3 reads CATHGRDAGANVLTF. The CDR3 nucleotides read TGTGCCACCCATGGGAGGGACGCTGGGGCCAACGTCCTGACTTTC.

The chain combines TRBV20-1 with TRBJ2-7, with D possibly matching TRBD2 (5 bases). Germline values: CDR1 DFQATT, CDR2 SNEGSKA (reference sequence). Trimming removed 6 bases at V and 0 bases at J, with 15 bases between. The CDR3 length is 14 residues. The CDR3 bases are TGCAGTGCCCGGACTCAGACCAGCTCCTACGAGCAGTACTTC. Its protein product is CSARTQTSSYEQYF.

V and J are TRBV7-8 and TRBJ2-7, with D possibly matching TRBD1 (5 bases). The germline V gene encodes CDR1 SGHVS and CDR2 FQNEAQ. V dropped 0 bases and J dropped 7 bases, with 10 bases sitting between them. This CDR3 contains 13 residues. CDR3 region: CASSLAPGQEQYF. As DNA, the CDR3 is TGTGCCAGCAGCTTAGCCCCAGGGCAGGAGCAGTACTTC.

This clonotype has a handful of counts. V is TRBV7-9 and J is TRBJ1-1, with D possibly TRBD1 on 5 matching bases. V lost 8 bases and J lost 1, with 14 bases in between. From germline, CDR1 is SEHNR and CDR2 FQNEAQ (reference sequence). This CDR3 comprises 14 residues. CDR3 residues: CASRPDSSNTEAFF. The CDR3 coding sequence is TGTGCCAGCCGACCCGACAGTTCGAACACTGAAGCTTTCTTT.

V and J are TRBV14 and TRBJ1-2; weak D call: TRBD1 (6 bases). This CDR3 spans 13 amino acids. V was cut by 3 bases and J by 6 bases, with 11 bases left in between. CDR1 SGHDN and CDR2 FVKESK come from the germline V gene. The CDR3 region has the DNA TGTGCCAGCAGCCAGTACAGGGAGGATGGCTACACCTTC. Its translation is CASSQYREDGYTF. Variable domain in full (rest from reference TRBV14 and TRBJ1-2): EAGVTQFPSHSVIEKGQTVTLRCDPISGHDNLYWYRRVMGKEIKFLLHFVKESKQDESGMPNNRFLAERTGGTYSTLKVQPAELEDSGVYFCASSQYREDGYTFGSGTRLTVV.

This chain links TRBV28 with TRBJ2-1; D possibly corresponds to TRBD2 (5 bases). Germline V gene data show CDR1 as MDHEN and CDR2 as SYDVKM. The CDR3 length is 14 residues. V was trimmed by 5 bases and J by 8 bases, leaving 16 bases between them. CDR3 sequence (DNA): TGTGCCAGCAGTCCCCTTGGAGGATCCGATGAGCAGTTCTTC. It is translated as CASSPLGGSDEQFF.

This clonotype occurred many times. V and J are TRBV5-1 and TRBJ1-2, with D perhaps TRBD1 (5 bases). The CDR3 has 14 residues. Germline V lookup: CDR1 SGHRS, CDR2 YFSETQ. Trimming took 0 bases from V and 2 from J, leaving 8 bases between them. The CDR3 loop reads CASSLGGPNYGYTF. CDR3 bases: TGCGCCAGCAGCTTGGGGGGCCCAAACTATGGCTACACCTTC.

Ten or more counts support this clonotype. The chain links TRBV2 to TRBJ1-5, with 7 bases identical to TRBD1. The CDR3 has 14 amino acids. J was trimmed by 4 bases and V by 6 bases; bases with no gene match: 6. Germline V lookup: CDR1 SNHLY, CDR2 FYNNEI. The CDR3 nucleotides are TGTGCCAGCAGCCGGGACAGCTTTAATCAGCCCCAGCATTTT. Its protein product is CASSRDSFNQPQHF.

The chain carries TRBV30 and TRBJ2-7; D could derive from TRBD1 or TRBD2 (6 bases each). This CDR3 region has 14 residues. Trimming shortened V by 4 bases and J by 5 bases, and 18 bases separated the two germline ends. Germline V gene data show CDR1 as GTSNPN and CDR2 as SVGIG (reference sequence). The CDR3 is CAWTAQPGAHEQYF. CDR3 nucleotide sequence: TGTGCCTGGACCGCCCAACCGGGGGCCCACGAGCAGTACTTC.

This clonotype came up many times. V and J are TRBV28 and TRBJ1-1; possibly TRBD1 for D (6 bases). This CDR3 has 13 amino acids. The germline V gene encodes CDR1 MDHEN and CDR2 SYDVKM. Deletions cut 3 bases from V and 6 bases from J, with 11 bases between. In DNA, the CDR3 is TGTGCCAGCAGTTTTCACAGGGTCCCTGAAGCTTTCTTT. Its protein is CASSFHRVPEAFF.

This clonotype turned up a few times. V is TRBV29-1 and J is TRBJ1-4; D is undetermined. Germline V gene lookup returns CDR1 SQVTM and CDR2 ANQGSEA. Between the trimmed V and J ends, which lost 4 bases and 0 bases, there was a span of 6 bases. This CDR3 has 13 amino acids. CDR3 DNA sequence: TGCAGCGTTGTGGCGACAACTAATGAAAAACTGTTTTTT. Translating gives CSVVATTNEKLFF.

The V gene is TRBV11-2, the J gene TRBJ2-7; 9 bases match TRBD1. Germline CDR1 is SGHAT and CDR2 is FQNNGV. The CDR3 covers 14 residues. V trimming: 6 bases; J trimming: 3 bases; junction bases outside the gene matches: 6. CDR3 residues: CASRAGTGNYEQYF. CDR3 DNA: TGTGCCAGCAGGGCGGGGACAGGGAACTACGAGCAGTACTTC.

Turning to this clonotype: Being one base from a much bigger clone, this may be a read error. The V gene is TRBV20-1, the J gene TRBJ2-1, with 9 bases aligning to TRBD2. CDR3 length: 16 residues. J was trimmed by 1 base and V by 1 base; bases with no gene match: 5. In germline, CDR1 is DFQATT, CDR2 SNEGSKA (reference sequence). In DNA, the CDR3 is TGCAGTGCTAGAGGGCCCCTAGCGGGGTCCTACAATGAGCAGTTCTTC. Amino acids: CSARGPLAGSYNEQFF.

A few counts support this clonotype. V and J are TRBV20-1 and TRBJ2-7, with 11 bases lining up with TRBD1. V gave up 6 bases and J gave up 3 bases; unmatched junction bases: 4. The CDR3 contains 13 residues. The germline V gene encodes CDR1 DFQATT and CDR2 SNEGSKA (reference sequence). CDR3: CSARTGGFYEQYF. The CDR3 coding sequence is TGCAGTGCCCGGACAGGGGGCTTCTACGAGCAGTACTTC.

This clonotype was seen only a few times. The chain combines TRBV20-1 with TRBJ2-5; weak D call: TRBD2 (5 bases). Germline V gene lookup returns CDR1 DFQATT and CDR2 SNEGSKA (reference sequence). Trimming left V 3 bases short and J 2 bases short, with 13 bases between. The CDR3 consists of 14 residues. The CDR3 is CSASLVERQETQYF. The CDR3 bases are TGCAGTGCTAGTCTGGTGGAGCGGCAAGAGACCCAGTACTTC.

This clonotype showed up just a few times. This sequence joins TRBV5-1 and TRBJ2-5, with 7 bases identical to TRBD2. This CDR3 has 14 amino acids. The J segment lost 5 bases and the V segment lost 2 bases, leaving 6 bases of the junction unmatched. The germline gives CDR1 SGHRS, CDR2 YFSETQ. CDR3 bases: TGCGCCAGCAGCTTACTAGCGCGAGTGGAGACCCAGTACTTC. Translated, it gives CASSLLARVETQYF.